The next 7 T cell receptor beta chains were all read from a single sample in a study of CD8+ T cells in alopecia areata. Investigators isolated RNA and reverse transcribed it into cDNA to act as the sequencing template. Libraries were prepared by immunoSEQ multiplex PCR; TCRdb keeps only in-frame clonotypes and omits some of them. Among about 100,000 clones listed, approximately 60% were seen once. Input material: CD8+ T cells sorted from blood. The receptors were gathered from a human donor in good health.

The chain is built from TRBV29-1 and TRBJ1-2; a weak D match, TRBD1 (5 bases). V lost 6 bases and J 4 bases, leaving 9 bases between the germline ends. Germline V gene data show CDR1 as SQVTM and CDR2 as ANQGSEA. The CDR3 has 11 residues. The CDR3: CSVWDSYGYTF. Written as DNA, the CDR3 is TGCAGCGTGTGGGACTCCTATGGCTACACCTTC.

The table lists this clone with a few counts. The chain links TRBV6-6 to TRBJ2-1; 8 bases fit TRBD1. The ends lost 0 bases at V and 10 bases at J; junction bases unmatched: 2. The CDR3 extends over 13 amino acids. Per the germline V gene, CDR1 is MNHNY and CDR2 is SVGAGI (reference sequence). The chain's CDR3 is CASSYSPGGEQFF. The CDR3 DNA is TGTGCCAGCAGTTACTCGCCAGGGGGCGAGCAGTTCTTC.

The genes are TRBV23-1 and TRBJ2-5; D is undetermined. TRBV23-1 is known as an ORF, though its function is uncertain. This CDR3 is built from 13 residues. Between the trimmed V and J ends, which lost 6 bases and 5 bases, there was a span of 13 bases. The CDR3 DNA reads TGCGCCAGCAGCCCGGGCCAGAAGGAGACCCAGTACTTC. Translation gives CASSPGQKETQYF.

This clone has only one observation. V and J are TRBV5-6 and TRBJ1-1, with D perhaps TRBD1 (6 bases). The V gene's germline CDR1 is SGHDT and CDR2 YYEEEE. V shed 0 bases and J shed 3 bases, with 12 bases lying between them. This CDR3 has 15 amino acids. The CDR3 DNA reads as TGTGCCAGCAGCTTGGGGGCAGGGGTAGACACTGAAGCTTTCTTT. Encoded protein: CASSLGAGVDTEAFF. Variable domain in full (rest from reference TRBV5-6 and TRBJ1-1): DAGVTQSPTHLIKTRGQQVTLRCSPKSGHDTVSWYQQALGQGPQFIFQYYEEEERQRGNFPDRFSGHQFPNYSSELNVNALLLGDSALYLCASSLGAGVDTEAFFGQGTRLTVV.

This clone was seen more than once but under ten times. The genes are TRBV7-9 and TRBJ2-3; possible D gene TRBD1, 5 bases. CDR1 and CDR2 (germline): SEHNR, FQNEAQ (reference sequence). The CDR3 extends over 14 amino acids. Trimming left V 1 base short and J 7 bases short, with 12 bases between. The CDR3 loop is CASSLVGAPNTQYF. The DNA of the CDR3 is TGTGCCAGCAGCTTAGTAGGGGCGCCGAATACGCAGTATTTT.

The V gene is TRBV20-1, the J gene TRBJ2-3; D unresolved. Trimming pared 6 bases from V and 7 bases from J, leaving 8 bases between. The CDR3 is 10 residues long. Germline CDR1 DFQATT, CDR2 SNEGSKA (reference sequence). Here the CDR3 reads CSAPGYTQYF. CDR3 in DNA: TGCAGTGCCCCCGGGTATACGCAGTATTTT.

This clone was seen more than once but under ten times. The chain has TRBV2 and TRBJ2-5; 11 positions match TRBD2. The V segment lost 6 bases and the J segment 9 bases; nucleotides outside the gene matches: 12. CDR3 length: 15 amino acids. Germline V gene lookup returns CDR1 SNHLY and CDR2 FYNNEI. The DNA of the CDR3 is TGTGCCAGCAGACCCGGACTAGCGGGTTTGGTGGCCCAGTACTTC. This gives the protein CASRPGLAGLVAQYF.